This T cell receptor beta chain was recovered during a study of T-cell memory formation after mild COVID-19. As for the study in general: Largely, TCR clusters stayed within a single donor. Study-level findings and limits: Within pre-infection memory, some responding clones were found, suggesting cross-reactive memory joined.

The CDR3 loop spans 15 amino acids. Germline lookup yields CDR1 SGHRS and CDR2 YFSETQ. V was clipped by 4 bases and J by 10 bases; unmatched bases: 7. Notes on this clonotype: Its target is not known.

Constant-segment-primed 5'RACE gave TCR alpha and TCR beta cDNA libraries with sample barcodes and UMIs. TCRdb reprocessed the 5' RACE reads via MiXCR and lists one record per CDR3 protein. The repertoire consists of some 450,000 distinct CDR3 sequences, with roughly 18% occurring once and the leading ten covering about a fifth. The V and J genes are TRBV5-1 and TRBJ1-6; 11 bases align to TRBD1. The clonotype originates from a man between 18 and 35 years old who had mild COVID-19 (a few samples of this study predate the infection). Cell type and time point are not known. The sequenced material came from PBMCs or a T cell subset sorted from them (not recorded which). The CDR3 here is CASSRGQGGESPLHF. The CDR3, as DNA: TGCGCCAGCAGCAGGGGACAGGGGGGGGAGTCACCCCTCCACTTT.